This TCR beta chain was identified in a study of cytotoxic CD8 clonotypes in ibrutinib-treated CLL. Some clones are missing from TCRdb's copy, which holds only in-frame ones; the method was immunoSEQ multiplex PCR. The sample consists of about 300,000 clones, about 64% of them appearing once. Points from the study as a whole: Among the clonotypes, public ones were uncommon and contracted or held stable on treatment.

This CDR3 contains 14 residues. CDR1 is PRHDT and CDR2 is FYEKMQ in the germline V gene (reference sequence). V lost 4 bases, J lost 2 bases, and 5 bases stayed unmatched. Concerning this clone: Its antigen is still unknown.

The rearrangement joins TRBV13 to TRBJ2-7, with TRBD1 identical over 7 bases. Sequencing used PBMCs, obtained after 36 months of ibrutinib treatment. The TCR comes from a human donor with chronic lymphocytic leukemia. CDR3 sequence reads: CASSSRQGPYEQYF. CDR3 nucleotides: TGTGCCAGCAGCTCCCGACAGGGCCCCTACGAGCAGTACTTC.